What follows is one T cell receptor beta chain and its context. The entry originates in a study of blood T cell repertoires in COVID-19. The assay was immunoSEQ multiplex PCR, and TCRdb's table has in-frame clones only and misses some. Of some 270,000 clones in the sample, around nine tenths are singletons; the top ten hold 1.5% to 2%. What was sequenced was peripheral blood. This TCR derives from a woman aged 55 to 70 who had recovered from COVID-19.

The CDR3 loop reads CASSPPRGGGLSHEQYF. CDR3 coding DNA: TGTGCCAGCTCACCTCCGAGGGGTGGAGGGCTGTCCCACGAGCAGTACTTC. This chain links TRBV18 with TRBJ2-7, with a possible D match to TRBD2 (6 bases). The V gene lost 3 bases and the J gene lost 5 bases, with 23 bases spanning the gap. The V gene's germline CDR1 is KGHSH and CDR2 LQKENI. The CDR3 contains 17 residues.